The present entry profiles one T cell receptor beta chain with its context. Method: immunoSEQ multiplex PCR; TCRdb's copy keeps in-frame clones and lacks some. The table lists around 61,000 clones, 80% to 90% of them singletons. The sample comes from a study of T cell responses to AZD1222 COVID-19 vaccine. Germline assignment: CDR1 MNHEY and CDR2 SMNVEV (reference sequence). V shed 5 bases and J 0 bases; nucleotides not matched to a gene: 4. The CDR3 contains 16 residues. This sequence originates from an adult in good health. The chain carries TRBV27 and TRBJ1-6; 7 bases match TRBD1. The source was peripheral blood, collected on day 0 of AZD1222 vaccination. The CDR3 spells CASSLTGSSYNSPLHF. As DNA, the CDR3 is TGTGCCAGCAGTCTGACAGGGAGCTCCTATAATTCACCCCTCCACTTT.